The 26 T cell receptor beta chains below come from one sample, sequenced in a study of shared clonotypes between healthy human individuals. Clones were sequenced by immunoSEQ multiplex PCR, and TCRdb holds only the in-frame ones, with some missing. The data show some 1,100,000 clones, 75% to 85% seen once. Sequencing was done on a sample of memory CD4+ T cells from PBMCs. Subset reported: CD45RA-negative fraction. These receptors came from a young man in good health. Some clones in this sample may be carry-over from other donors' samples.

V is TRBV11-2 and J is TRBJ2-2; the D is unclear. V lost 3 bases to trimming and J lost 6 bases, with 8 bases between them. The CDR3 sequence is 13 residues long. From germline, CDR1 is SGHAT and CDR2 FQNNGV. Here the CDR3 DNA reads TGTGCCAGCAGCTTTACCACCCCCGGGGAGCTGTTTTTT. Translated, it gives CASSFTTPGELFF. The full variable domain, with the rest looked up from reference TRBV11-2 and TRBJ2-2, is EAGVAQSPRYKIIEKRQSVAFWCNPISGHATLYWYQQILGQGPKLLIQFQNNGVVDDSQLPKDRFSAERLKGVDSTLKIQPAKLEDSAVYLCASSFTTPGELFFGEGSRLTVL.

This chain joins TRBV11-2 and TRBJ2-2, with no clear D. Germline V gene lookup returns CDR1 SGHAT and CDR2 FQNNGV. CDR3 length: 17 residues. V lost 3 bases and J lost 0, with 14 bases in between. The CDR3, as DNA: TGTGCCAGCAGCTTCCGATTGACAACCTCGAACACCGGGGAGCTGTTTTTT. It is translated as CASSFRLTTSNTGELFF.

This clone was counted at least ten times. CDR3 residues: CASSSSAGATQEAFF. The CDR3 DNA reads as TGCGCCAGCAGCTCCTCCGCGGGGGCCACGCAGGAAGCTTTCTTT. V gene TRBV5-1 combines with J gene TRBJ1-1; TRBD1 is a possible D gene (6 bases). V shed 3 bases and J shed 8 bases, with 20 bases lying between them. The length of the CDR3 is 15 residues. Germline loops: CDR1 SGHRS, CDR2 YFSETQ.

In regard to this clone: Other DNA sequences within the sample encode an identical CDR3. The J gene is TRBJ1-1, the V gene TRBV18; tentatively, D is TRBD1 (5 bases). The CDR3 sequence is 13 residues long. Trimming stripped 5 bases from V and 1 base from J, with 8 bases between. Germline loops: CDR1 KGHSH, CDR2 LQKENI. CDR3 DNA sequence: TGTGCCAGCTCAGCCGACAGGAACACTGAAGCTTTCTTT. This sequence encodes CASSADRNTEAFF.

This chain joins TRBV5-6 and TRBJ2-1, with TRBD1 as a possible D gene (5 bases). Germline CDR1 is SGHDT and CDR2 is YYEEEE. The V and J ends lost 5 bases and 3 bases respectively, with 15 bases between them. This CDR3 spans 15 amino acids. CDR3 nucleotides: TGTGCCAGCAGTCTCACTCGGACATACTACAATGAGCAGTTCTTC. This translates into CASSLTRTYYNEQFF.

The chain recombines TRBV19 with TRBJ1-5; maybe TRBD1 (6 bases). The CDR3 contains 14 residues. Germline V gene sequence: CDR1 LNHDA, CDR2 SQIVND (reference sequence). V was pared by 5 bases and J by 2 bases, with 10 bases between. CDR3 DNA sequence: TGTGCCAGTAGTGCCTCAGGGGGCAATCAGCCCCAGCATTTT. It translates to CASSASGGNQPQHF.

This clone was seen a handful of times. The genes are TRBV9 and TRBJ2-1; D gene uncertain. V lost 2 bases, J lost 9 bases, and 9 bases lay in between. CDR1 and CDR2 from the germline V gene are SGDLS and YYNGEE. This CDR3 is 12 amino acids long. Written as DNA, the CDR3 is TGTGCCAGCAGCGTTAGCAACAGTGAGCAGTTCTTC. Translation: CASSVSNSEQFF.

The chain couples TRBV5-1 to TRBJ1-1; 7 bases line up with TRBD1. Germline assignment: CDR1 SGHRS and CDR2 YFSETQ. The CDR3 runs to 14 residues. Trimming removed 2 bases from V and 3 bases from J; junction bases left unmatched: 4. CDR3 in DNA: TGCGCCAGCAGCTTTGCCCAGGGGGACACTGAAGCTTTCTTT. Its translation: CASSFAQGDTEAFF.

This clone was counted ten times or more. J is TRBJ1-1 and V is TRBV2; possible D gene TRBD1, 5 bases. Trimming shortened V by 3 bases and J by 1 base, and 9 bases separated the two germline ends. The germline gives CDR1 SNHLY, CDR2 FYNNEI. The CDR3 covers 14 residues. The CDR3 DNA follows: TGTGCCAGCAGTGATTTCGGGGGGAACACTGAAGCTTTCTTT. It yields the protein CASSDFGGNTEAFF.

V gene TRBV4-2 combines with J gene TRBJ1-1; D is undetermined. This CDR3 has 14 amino acids. Germline V gene sequence: CDR1 LGHNA, CDR2 YNFKEQ. The V and J ends lost 0 bases and 0 bases respectively, with 5 bases between them. CDR3 in DNA: TGTGCCAGCAGCCAAGAACCTATGAACACTGAAGCTTTCTTT. Translated: CASSQEPMNTEAFF.

The chain joins TRBV2 to TRBJ2-7; 13 nucleotides match TRBD2. The CDR3 is made up of 17 amino acids. V was pared by 2 bases and J by 4 bases, with 8 bases of the junction left unmatched. The germline gives CDR1 SNHLY, CDR2 FYNNEI. CDR3: CASSESGLAGVIYEQYF. Here the CDR3 DNA reads TGTGCCAGCAGTGAATCTGGACTAGCGGGAGTTATATACGAGCAGTACTTC.

Comment on this clone: The junction departs from germline at one end; a sequencing error may be responsible. The genes are TRBV7-8 and TRBJ2-1, with D possibly TRBD1 on 5 matching bases. Germline V gives CDR1 SGHVS, CDR2 FQNEAQ. The CDR3 extends over 15 amino acids. CDR3 loop: CAGSLRRTGPNEQFF. DNA for the CDR3: TGTGCCGGCAGCTTAAGGCGTACAGGTCCGAATGAGCAGTTCTTC.

V usage is TRBV7-8 and J usage is TRBJ2-1; the D gene is possibly TRBD1 (6 bases). Trimming removed 2 bases at V and 6 bases at J, with 11 bases between. This CDR3 region has 14 residues. CDR1 is SGHVS, CDR2 FQNEAQ, per germline. The CDR3 region has the DNA TGTGCCAGCAGCTTAAGGGAACAGGGCAATGAGCAGTTCTTC. Translating it yields CASSLREQGNEQFF.

The chain couples TRBV5-1 to TRBJ2-1, with 14 bases lining up with TRBD2. Germline V gene lookup returns CDR1 SGHRS and CDR2 YFSETQ. The CDR3 contains 16 residues. V trimming: 4 bases; J trimming: 6 bases; junction bases outside the gene matches: 6. The CDR3 protein is CASSASGTSGSNEQFF. CDR3 sequence (DNA): TGCGCCAGCAGCGCGTCCGGGACTAGCGGGAGCAATGAGCAGTTCTTC.

The chain has TRBV7-9 and TRBJ1-5; 9 bases fit TRBD1. The germline V gene encodes CDR1 SEHNR and CDR2 FQNEAQ (reference sequence). The CDR3 runs 14 residues. The V and J ends lost 3 bases and 5 bases, in that order; junction bases with no gene match: 2. CDR3 in DNA: TGTGCCAGCAGCTTGACAGGGGGTTATCAGCCCCAGCATTTT. Translating it yields CASSLTGGYQPQHF.

The chain is built from TRBV10-1 and TRBJ2-1; no definite D call. The V gene's germline CDR1 is WNHNN and CDR2 SYGVQD (reference sequence). The CDR3 spans 17 residues. Trimming took 10 bases from V and 7 from J, leaving 29 bases between them. The CDR3 is CATSGVKDLPIRNEQFF. CDR3 DNA: TGCGCCACCTCTGGAGTTAAGGACCTTCCTATTAGGAATGAGCAGTTCTTC.

Comment on this clone: The same CDR3 arises from other DNA sequences in this sample as well. The chain combines TRBV6-6 with TRBJ2-7; 9 bases fit TRBD1. The V and J ends lost 4 bases and 5 bases, in that order; junction bases with no gene match: 9. This CDR3 spans 15 amino acids. Per the germline V gene, CDR1 is MNHNY and CDR2 is SVGAGI (reference sequence). DNA of the CDR3: TGTGCCAGCAGTTCTCCCGGGACAGGGAGCGACGAGCAGTACTTC. Protein: CASSSPGTGSDEQYF.

The chain employs TRBV5-1 and TRBJ2-1; D may be TRBD1 (6 bases). Trimming took off 0 bases at V and 6 bases at J, with 13 bases between the two ends. Germline CDR1 and CDR2: SGHRS and YFSETQ. The CDR3 has 15 residues. The chain's CDR3 is CASSLGAGEINEQFF. The CDR3 nucleotides are TGCGCCAGCAGCTTGGGGGCAGGGGAAATCAATGAGCAGTTCTTC. Full variable domain (missing parts from reference TRBV5-1 and TRBJ2-1): KAGVTQTPRYLIKTRGQQVTLSCSPISGHRSVSWYQQTPGQGLQFLFEYFSETQRNKGNFPGRFSGRQFSNSRSEMNVSTLELGDSALYLCASSLGAGEINEQFFGPGTRLTVL.

In DNA form, the CDR3 reads TGTGCCAGCAGCGCCTCCTCCGGGACTAGCGGGAGAGTCGAGCAGTACTTC. Protein product: CASSASSGTSGRVEQYF. The genes are TRBV9 and TRBJ2-7; 14 nucleotides match TRBD2. Germline V lookup: CDR1 SGDLS, CDR2 YYNGEE. CDR3 length: 17 amino acids. V was pared by 3 bases and J by 6 bases, with 11 bases of the junction left unmatched.

The V call is TRBV29-1, the J call TRBJ1-2, with a weak D call TRBD1 (5 bases). This CDR3 region has 14 residues. The germline V gene encodes CDR1 SQVTM and CDR2 ANQGSEA. Trimming cost V 1 base and J 5 bases, with 14 bases left between them. Written as DNA, the CDR3 is TGCAGCGTTGAAGGGGGGGGAAGACTTTATGGCTACACCTTC. It specifies CSVEGGGRLYGYTF. The whole variable domain, remainder taken from reference TRBV29-1 and TRBJ1-2, is SAVISQKPSRDICQRGTSLTIQCQVDSQVTMMFWYRQQPGQSLTLIATANQGSEATYESGFVIDKFPISRPNLTFSTLTVSNMSPEDSSIYLCSVEGGGRLYGYTFGSGTRLTVV.

The gene calls are TRBV30 and TRBJ1-4; no clear D gene. Germline V gene data show CDR1 as GTSNPN and CDR2 as SVGIG (reference sequence). The CDR3 consists of 13 residues. Trimming left V 4 bases short and J 8 bases short, with 14 bases between. The CDR3 spells CAWNEVRGEKLFF. In nucleotides, the CDR3 is TGTGCCTGGAATGAGGTGAGAGGAGAAAAACTGTTTTTT. Filled out from reference TRBV30 and TRBJ1-4, the complete variable domain reads SQTIHQWPATLVQPVGSPLSLECTVEGTSNPNLYWYRQAAGRGLQLLFYSVGIGQISSEVPQNLSASRPQDRQFILSSKKLLLSDSGFYLCAWNEVRGEKLFFGSGTQLSVL.

There are a few counts of this clone. The chain links TRBV11-2 to TRBJ2-2; 8 nucleotides agree with TRBD2. V was clipped by 4 bases and J by 3 bases; unmatched bases: 4. Germline V CDR1 and CDR2: SGHAT, FQNNGV. CDR3 length: 15 residues. CDR3 amino acids: CASSSIAGYTGELFF. The DNA for the CDR3 is TGTGCCAGCAGCTCCATAGCGGGGTACACCGGGGAGCTGTTTTTT.

The chain links TRBV30 to TRBJ1-1; D unclear. Germline-derived CDR1 and CDR2 are GTSNPN and SVGIG (reference sequence). The CDR3 loop spans 14 amino acids. The ends were cut back, 3 bases at V and 1 base at J, with 12 bases in the middle. CDR3 protein: CAWSFIKANTEAFF. Here the CDR3 DNA reads TGTGCCTGGAGCTTTATTAAGGCGAACACTGAAGCTTTCTTT. Full variable domain (rest looked up from reference TRBV30 and TRBJ1-1): SQTIHQWPATLVQPVGSPLSLECTVEGTSNPNLYWYRQAAGRGLQLLFYSVGIGQISSEVPQNLSASRPQDRQFILSSKKLLLSDSGFYLCAWSFIKANTEAFFGQGTRLTVV.

The genes are TRBV4-1 and TRBJ2-1, with TRBD2 matching over 7 bases. This CDR3 spans 17 amino acids. The V segment lost 1 base and the J segment 6 bases; nucleotides outside the gene matches: 12. Germline V gene data show CDR1 as MGHRA and CDR2 as YSYEKL. The CDR3 region has the DNA TGCGCCAGCAGCCAAGTCGGCGGGAGAAAGGATGGCAATGAGCAGTTCTTC. Translated: CASSQVGGRKDGNEQFF.

This clone was seen a handful of times. The chain recombines TRBV27 with TRBJ2-3, with 9 bases matching TRBD1. Germline assignment: CDR1 MNHEY and CDR2 SMNVEV (reference sequence). J lost 2 bases, V lost 3 bases, and 12 bases had no gene match. This CDR3 is 18 amino acids long. The CDR3 DNA sequence: TGTGCCAGCAGTTTCTCCAGCCCGGGACAGGGTTACACAGATACGCAGTATTTT. Translating it yields CASSFSSPGQGYTDTQYF.

The chain links TRBV27 to TRBJ1-6; 9 nucleotides align to TRBD1. The CDR3 has 17 amino acids. Per the germline V gene, CDR1 is MNHEY and CDR2 is SMNVEV (reference sequence). The V segment lost 6 bases and the J segment 6 bases; nucleotides outside the gene matches: 12. DNA for the CDR3: TGTGCCAGCAGGCGGAACAGGGGGCTAGACCTTAATTCACCCCTCCACTTT. It yields the protein CASRRNRGLDLNSPLHF.